Detailed here is one TCR beta chain. Its antigen is as yet unknown. Only in-frame clones appear in the TCRdb table, and some are missing; sequencing was by immunoSEQ multiplex PCR. This sample carries roughly 100,000 clones, just under 95% of them seen once, and the ten largest clones take around 0.25%. V was trimmed by 6 bases and J by 9 bases, leaving 20 bases between them. The CDR3 is 14 residues long. In germline, CDR1 is LNHDA, CDR2 SQIVND (reference sequence). This entry comes from a study of OX40 agonist ivuxolimab in advanced cancers. At the level of the study: At doses from 0.01 to 10 mg/kg, patients were given intravenous ivuxolimab every 2 weeks. Prior therapy, whether anti-PD-1, anti-PD-L1 or anti-CTLA-4, was allowed, and under 50% had some. General observations from the study: Among the lowest peripheral clonal expansion occurred in 0.1-3.0 mg/kg partial responders. Among T cells, CD8+ cells averaged more expanded clones than CD4+ cells.

The source of this sequence is an adult with an advanced solid tumor such as melanoma, head and neck, liver or kidney cancer. This sequence joins TRBV19 and TRBJ1-2, with D possibly matching TRBD1 (5 bases). The sample in question was CD4+ or CD8+ T cells sorted from blood, obtained in a trial of the OX40 agonist ivuxolimab. CDR3: CASSRDSSASSYTF. DNA for the CDR3: TGTGCCAGTAGCAGGGACTCGTCGGCTAGTAGCTACACCTTC.